Sequencing of this TCR beta chain was carried out in a study of blood T cell repertoires in COVID-19. In the study overall: The United States, Italy and Spain supplied acute and convalescent COVID-19 samples. From T cells, B-cell-depleted T cells, or PBMCs came the material, which was cDNA or gDNA.

Original methodology: It was from reference gene primer amplification that nucleated cell counts were estimated. The data were produced by immunoSEQ multiplex PCR, yet TCRdb's version contains in-frame clones alone and is incomplete. D and trimming come from the DNA, and the V and J calls and clone size come from that table. Of 46,000 or so clones detected, about nine tenths appear once; the ten largest clones hold about 20%. The V gene's germline CDR1 is SGHRS and CDR2 YFSETQ. V lost 3 bases, J lost 2 bases, and 4 bases lay in between. The CDR3 covers 12 residues. The specimen sequenced was peripheral blood. J is TRBJ2-3 and V is TRBV5-1; D is uncertain. The sequence came from a man aged 70-80 years with active COVID-19. This CDR3 is CASSSYTDTQYF. The CDR3, as DNA: TGCGCCAGCAGCTCCTACACAGATACGCAGTATTTT.